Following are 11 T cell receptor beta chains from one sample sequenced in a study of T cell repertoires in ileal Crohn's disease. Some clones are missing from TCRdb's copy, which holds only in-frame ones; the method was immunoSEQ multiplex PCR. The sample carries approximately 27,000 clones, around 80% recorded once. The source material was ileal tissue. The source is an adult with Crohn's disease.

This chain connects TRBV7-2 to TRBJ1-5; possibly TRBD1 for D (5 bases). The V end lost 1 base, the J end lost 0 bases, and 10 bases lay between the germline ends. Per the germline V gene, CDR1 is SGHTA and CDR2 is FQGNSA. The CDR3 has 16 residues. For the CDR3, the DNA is TGTGCCAGCAGCTTAGTTGCGGGGCCTAGCAATCAGCCCCAGCATTTT. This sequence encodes CASSLVAGPSNQPQHF.

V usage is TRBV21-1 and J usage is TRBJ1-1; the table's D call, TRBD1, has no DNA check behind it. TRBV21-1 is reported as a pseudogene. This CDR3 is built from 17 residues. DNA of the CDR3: TGTGCCAGCAGCCGCCGGGACAGGAGGCCCATGAACACTGAAGCTTTCTTT. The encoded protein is CASSRRDRRPMNTEAFF.

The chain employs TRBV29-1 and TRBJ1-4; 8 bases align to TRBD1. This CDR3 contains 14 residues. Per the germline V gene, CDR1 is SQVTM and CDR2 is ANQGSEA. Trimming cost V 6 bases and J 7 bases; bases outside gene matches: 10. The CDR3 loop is CSVNVQGGSEKLFF. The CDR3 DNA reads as TGCAGCGTAAACGTACAGGGGGGGAGTGAAAAACTGTTTTTT.

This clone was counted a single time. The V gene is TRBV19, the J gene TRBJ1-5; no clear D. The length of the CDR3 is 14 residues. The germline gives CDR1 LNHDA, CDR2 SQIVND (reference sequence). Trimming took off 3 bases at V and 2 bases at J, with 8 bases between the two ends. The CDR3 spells CASSIGAGNQPQHF. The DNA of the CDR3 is TGTGCCAGTAGTATTGGAGCTGGCAATCAGCCCCAGCATTTT.

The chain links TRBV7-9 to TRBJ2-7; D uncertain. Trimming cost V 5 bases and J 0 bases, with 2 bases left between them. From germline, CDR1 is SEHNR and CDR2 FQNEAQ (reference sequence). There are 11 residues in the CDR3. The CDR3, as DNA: TGTGCCAGCAGCCACTCCTACGAGCAGTACTTC. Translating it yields CASSHSYEQYF.

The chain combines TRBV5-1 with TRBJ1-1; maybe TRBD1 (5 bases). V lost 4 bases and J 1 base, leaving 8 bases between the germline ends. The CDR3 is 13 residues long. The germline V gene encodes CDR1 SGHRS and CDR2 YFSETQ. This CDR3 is CASSRGPNTEAFF. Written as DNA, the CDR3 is TGCGCCAGCAGCAGGGGCCCGAACACTGAAGCTTTCTTT.

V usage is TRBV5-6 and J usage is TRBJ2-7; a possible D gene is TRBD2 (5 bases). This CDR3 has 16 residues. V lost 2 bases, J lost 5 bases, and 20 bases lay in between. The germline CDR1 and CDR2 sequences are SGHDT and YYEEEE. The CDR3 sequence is CASSLIGGYSYHEQYF. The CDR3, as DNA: TGTGCCAGCAGCTTAATCGGAGGATATTCTTACCACGAGCAGTACTTC.

CDR3 coding DNA: TGCAGCGTTGATGTAGGACAGGGTCTTGCTGAGCAGTTCTTC. Translation gives CSVDVGQGLAEQFF. The chain uses TRBV29-1 and TRBJ2-1; 8 bases are a match to TRBD1. Germline loops: CDR1 SQVTM, CDR2 ANQGSEA. This CDR3 comprises 14 residues. Trimming took 3 bases from V and 9 from J; bases not matched to a gene: 10.

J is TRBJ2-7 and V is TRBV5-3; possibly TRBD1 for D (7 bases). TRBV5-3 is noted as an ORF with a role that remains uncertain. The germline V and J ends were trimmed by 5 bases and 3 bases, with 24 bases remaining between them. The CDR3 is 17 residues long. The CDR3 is CARRKGQLALRHYEQYF. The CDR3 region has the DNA TGTGCCAGAAGGAAGGGACAGCTAGCGCTGAGGCACTACGAGCAGTACTTC.

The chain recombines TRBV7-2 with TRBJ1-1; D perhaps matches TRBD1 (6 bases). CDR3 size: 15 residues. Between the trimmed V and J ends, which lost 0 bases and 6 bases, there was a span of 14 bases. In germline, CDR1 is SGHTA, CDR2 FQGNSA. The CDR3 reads CASSLAMGARAEAFF. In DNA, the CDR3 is TGTGCCAGCAGCTTAGCTATGGGGGCCCGGGCTGAAGCTTTCTTT.

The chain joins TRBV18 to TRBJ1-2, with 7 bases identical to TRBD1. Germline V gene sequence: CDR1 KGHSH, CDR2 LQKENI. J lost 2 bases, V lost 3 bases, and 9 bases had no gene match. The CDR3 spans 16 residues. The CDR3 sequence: CASSPTGAPANYGYTF. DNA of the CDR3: TGTGCCAGCTCACCCACAGGGGCCCCGGCGAACTATGGCTACACCTTC.